Each of the 17 T cell receptor beta chains below was sequenced from the same sample in a study of blood T cells in healthy people across ages. Next came a second PCR, run for roughly 6 to 11 cycles, which used a sample-barcoded 5' primer along with a J-beta primer mix. Via MiXCR, TCRdb re-called the 5' RACE reads, giving one row per CDR3 protein. Of some 900,000 distinct CDR3 sequences listed, approximately 49% are singletons. The source material was blood. All receptors derive from a man aged 25 to 45 in good health.

V gene TRBV4-1 combines with J gene TRBJ2-7, with 15 bases matching TRBD2. V lost 4 bases, J lost 2 bases, and 6 bases stayed unmatched. The CDR3 has 17 residues. Germline CDR1 reads MGHRA; CDR2 reads YSYEKL. As DNA, the CDR3 is TGCGCCAGCAGCCGGGGACTAGCGGGGGGTTTCCCCTACGAGCAGTACTTC. Protein product: CASSRGLAGGFPYEQYF.

The rearrangement links TRBV27 to TRBJ2-7, with D perhaps matching TRBD1 (6 bases). Germline CDR1 MNHEY, CDR2 SMNVEV (reference sequence). The CDR3 has 15 residues. V was trimmed by 6 bases and J by 4 bases, leaving 19 bases between them. DNA for the CDR3: TGTGCCAGCAGCCAGTCCGCAGGGGCCTTATACGAGCAGTACTTC. Translated: CASSQSAGALYEQYF.

This chain links TRBV6-1 with TRBJ1-5; D perhaps matches TRBD1 (6 bases). The V end was cut by 8 bases, the J end by 4 bases, with 12 bases between. This CDR3 has 13 residues. CDR1 is MNHNS and CDR2 is SASEGT in the germline V gene. This chain's CDR3 is CASDEQGNQPQHF. CDR3 nucleotides: TGTGCCAGCGACGAACAGGGAAATCAGCCCCAGCATTTT.

This clonotype came up a few times. This rearrangement joins TRBV20-1 to TRBJ2-3; a possible D gene is TRBD1 (6 bases). Germline V gene lookup returns CDR1 DFQATT and CDR2 SNEGSKA (reference sequence). Trimming took 3 bases from V and 0 from J, leaving 13 bases between them. CDR3 length: 15 residues. The CDR3 sequence: CSARGTSDSTDTQYF. CDR3 nucleotide sequence: TGCAGTGCTAGGGGGACATCCGATAGCACAGATACGCAGTATTTT.

The V call is TRBV20-1, the J call TRBJ2-7; D is possibly TRBD2 (5 bases). Trimming removed 6 bases at V and 6 bases at J, with 15 bases between. The germline CDR1 and CDR2 sequences are DFQATT and SNEGSKA (reference sequence). The CDR3 sequence is 12 residues long. The CDR3 region has the DNA TGCAGTGCAAAGGGCGGAGAGGGCGAGCAGTACTTC. Its protein is CSAKGGEGEQYF.

The rearrangement links TRBV7-2 to TRBJ2-5, with D unclear. There are 13 residues in the CDR3. V was clipped by 0 bases and J by 5 bases, with 7 bases between them. Germline V gene sequence: CDR1 SGHTA, CDR2 FQGNSA. The CDR3 loop is CASSLADFETQYF. DNA of the CDR3: TGTGCCAGCAGCTTAGCCGATTTTGAGACCCAGTACTTC.

The CDR3: CASSPITGGNHNEQFF. The CDR3 DNA sequence: TGTGCCAGCAGCCCAATCACAGGGGGGAATCACAATGAGCAGTTCTTC. The chain combines TRBV7-8 with TRBJ2-1; 8 bases align to TRBD1. V lost 5 bases to trimming and J lost 5 bases; unmatched junction nucleotides: 11. The CDR3 has 16 amino acids. Germline loops: CDR1 SGHVS, CDR2 FQNEAQ.

V is TRBV4-3 and J is TRBJ2-1; tentative D call: TRBD2 (5 bases). The end of the DNA is better explained by TRBJ2-7, so the J call may be wrong. Per germline, CDR1 LGHNA and CDR2 YSLEER. The CDR3 extends over 17 amino acids. CDR3 loop: CASSQDHASGGYNEQYF. CDR3 DNA sequence: TGCGCCAGCAGCCAAGATCACGCGTCAGGCGGGTACAATGAGCAGTACTTC.

This clonotype showed up just a few times. This chain uses TRBV10-3 with TRBJ2-7; 8 bases map to TRBD1. Matching the DNA end better, TRBJ2-5 makes the J call doubtful. The length of the CDR3 is 12 residues. CDR1 is ENHRY and CDR2 is SYGVKD in the germline V gene. CDR3 bases: TGTGCCATTCAGGGGGCAGGAGAGACCCAGTACTTC. Its protein is CAIQGAGETQYF.

The sample holds a few counts of this clonotype. J is TRBJ2-5 and V is TRBV29-1; 8 bases map to TRBD1. TRBJ2-7 matches the DNA end more closely, so the J call is doubtful. The CDR3 has 13 amino acids. Germline V lookup: CDR1 SQVTM, CDR2 ANQGSEA. The CDR3 DNA follows: TGCAGCGTTGGCCGGACAGGGACCTACGAGCAGTACTTC. Translated: CSVGRTGTYEQYF.

The rearrangement links TRBV27 to TRBJ2-7, with TRBD1 matching 7 bases. The J segment lost 3 bases and the V segment lost 5 bases, leaving 7 bases of the junction unmatched. The germline CDR1 and CDR2 sequences are MNHEY and SMNVEV (reference sequence). The CDR3 runs 14 residues. CDR3 nucleotide sequence: TGTGCCAGCAGTGTATTCACAGGGGACTACGAGCAGTACTTC. Its translation: CASSVFTGDYEQYF.

CDR3 DNA sequence: TGTGCCAGCAGCGTACTCGAGCTAAACACTGAAGCTTTCTTT. Residues: CASSVLELNTEAFF. The chain has TRBV9 and TRBJ1-1; D is undetermined. The CDR3 runs to 14 residues. Germline V CDR1 and CDR2: SGDLS, YYNGEE. Trimming cost V 1 base and J 2 bases, with 9 bases left between them.

CDR3: CATSRWDVGSDPQFF. The CDR3 DNA is TGTGCCACCAGCAGATGGGATGTGGGATCTGATCCCCAGTTCTTC. The J gene is TRBJ2-1, the V gene TRBV15; D ambiguous. The V end lost 2 bases, the J end lost 13 bases, and 21 bases lay between the germline ends. This CDR3 has 15 amino acids. Germline-derived CDR1 and CDR2 are LNHNV and YYDKDF (reference sequence).

The chain links TRBV7-6 to TRBJ2-3; 9 positions match TRBD2. Trimming removed 0 bases from V and 0 bases from J; junction bases left unmatched: 10. CDR3 length: 19 residues. In germline, CDR1 is SGHVS, CDR2 FNYEAQ. CDR3 in amino acids: CASSLAVAGATLSTDTQYF. CDR3 bases: TGTGCCAGCAGCTTAGCGGTAGCGGGGGCCACCCTAAGCACAGATACGCAGTATTTT.

The chain couples TRBV29-1 to TRBJ1-2; no reliable D call. The CDR3 length is 14 residues. V lost 2 bases, J lost 3 bases, and 13 bases lay in between. Germline CDR1 reads SQVTM; CDR2 reads ANQGSEA. The CDR3, as DNA: TGCAGCGTTGAATATGGAGGGAACTACTATGGCTACACCTTC. This sequence encodes CSVEYGGNYYGYTF.

The chain couples TRBV5-8 to TRBJ2-7; D possibly corresponds to TRBD2 (5 bases). Germline CDR1 is SGHTS and CDR2 is YDEGEE. There are 13 residues in the CDR3. Trimming removed 1 base from V and 5 bases from J, with 10 bases in between. CDR3 sequence reads: CASSLTRRDEQYF. The CDR3 nucleotides are TGTGCCAGCAGCTTGACCCGGCGGGACGAGCAGTACTTC.

At least ten counts were recorded for this clonotype. V and J are TRBV27 and TRBJ2-1; D call uncertain. Germline assignment: CDR1 MNHEY and CDR2 SMNVEV (reference sequence). V was cut by 6 bases and J by 4 bases, with 10 bases left in between. CDR3 length equals 13 residues. DNA for the CDR3: TGTGCCAGCAGCCCGGCTTCGTACAATGAGCAGTTCTTC. Amino acids: CASSPASYNEQFF.